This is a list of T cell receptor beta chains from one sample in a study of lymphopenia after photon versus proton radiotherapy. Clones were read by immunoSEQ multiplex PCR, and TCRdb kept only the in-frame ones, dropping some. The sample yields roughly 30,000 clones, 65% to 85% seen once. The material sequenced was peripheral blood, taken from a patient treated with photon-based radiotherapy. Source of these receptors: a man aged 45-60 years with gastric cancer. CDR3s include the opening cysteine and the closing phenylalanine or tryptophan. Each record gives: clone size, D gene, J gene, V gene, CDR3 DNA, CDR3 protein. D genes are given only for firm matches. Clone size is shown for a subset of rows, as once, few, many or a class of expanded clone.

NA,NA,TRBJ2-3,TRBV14,TGTGCCAGCAGCCAAGTTACAGGGAGGGCAGATACGCAGTATTTT,CASSQVTGRADTQYF
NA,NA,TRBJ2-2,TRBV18,TGTGCCAGCTCACCCCTGGCCTGGGAGGACACCGGGGAGCTGTTTTTT,CASSPLAWEDTGELFF
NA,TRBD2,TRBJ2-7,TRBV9,TGTGCCAGCAGCGGCGGGACTAGCGGGGGGGCCCCCGAGCAGTACTTC,CASSGGTSGGAPEQYF
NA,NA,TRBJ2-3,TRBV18,TGTGCCAGCTCACCAGGTGCGCCGGCGAAGGCGGATACGCAGTATTTT,CASSPGAPAKADTQYF
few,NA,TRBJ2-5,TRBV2,TGTGCCAGCAGTGACAAGGGCAGGAGGCCGGGAGAGACCCAGTACTTC,CASSDKGRRPGETQYF
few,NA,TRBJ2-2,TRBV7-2,TGTGCCAGCAGCTTAAATGTTCGTACAGTGCGCACCGGGGAGCTGTTTTTT,CASSLNVRTVRTGELFF
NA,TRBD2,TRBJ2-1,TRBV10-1,TGCGCCAGCAGTGAGACTGATATAGCGGGGAACGCTGGAAACTCCTACAATGAGCAGTTCTTC,CASSETDIAGNAGNSYNEQFF
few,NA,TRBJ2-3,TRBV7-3,TGTGCCAGCAGCTTCCCGGATTTAACAGATACGCAGTATTTT,CASSFPDLTDTQYF
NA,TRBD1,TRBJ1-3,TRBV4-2,TGTGCCAGCAGCCAAGGGGACAGCAGTTCTGGAAACACCATATATTTT,CASSQGDSSSGNTIYF
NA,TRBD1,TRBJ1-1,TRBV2,TGTGCCAGCACCGAGACAGGGGTCGGAACTGAAGCTTTCTTT,CASTETGVGTEAFF
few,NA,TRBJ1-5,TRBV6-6,TGTGCCAGCAGGCGACTAGGGAAGGATCAGCCCCAGCATTTT,CASRRLGKDQPQHF
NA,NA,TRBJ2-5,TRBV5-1,TGCGCCAGCAGCGAAGGACAGAGAAAACAAGAGACCCAGTACTTC,CASSEGQRKQETQYF
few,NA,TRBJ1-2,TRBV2,TGTGCCAGCAGCGCCCAGGGTGTCCAGGGCTATGGCTACACCTTC,CASSAQGVQGYGYTF
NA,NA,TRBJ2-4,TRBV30,TGTGCCTGGAGCCCTCTACCCTTTCTGGACATTCAGTACTTC,CAWSPLPFLDIQYF
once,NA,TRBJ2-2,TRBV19,TGTGCCAGTAGTATAATCTTTACTCTACCTTACACCGGGGAGCTGTTTTTT,CASSIIFTLPYTGELFF
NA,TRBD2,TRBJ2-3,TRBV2,TGTGCCAGCTTAGCGGGGGGGCAGAGAGATACGCAGTATTTT,CASLAGGQRDTQYF
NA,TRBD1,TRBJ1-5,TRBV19,TGTGCCAGTCGACCGAATTCACAGGGGGCCTATCAGCCCCAGCATTTT,CASRPNSQGAYQPQHF
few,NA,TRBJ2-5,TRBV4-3,TGCGCCAGCAGCCAAATACTTGGGGGGCGAGTGACCCAGTACTTC,CASSQILGGRVTQYF
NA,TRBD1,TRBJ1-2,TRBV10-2,TGCGCCAGCAGGGACAGGGGGCTCTATGGCTACACCTTC,CASRDRGLYGYTF
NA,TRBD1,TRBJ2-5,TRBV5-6,TGTGCCAGCAGCTTACAGGGGGCTGGGAGAGAGACCCAGTACTTC,CASSLQGAGRETQYF
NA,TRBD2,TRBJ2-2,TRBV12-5,TGTGCTAGTGGTTTGGCTGTAGCGGGGGGCAGGACCGGGGAGCTGTTTTTT,CASGLAVAGGRTGELFF
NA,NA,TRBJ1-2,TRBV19,TGTGCCAGTAGTCCCGACAGGTATAAGGGCTACACCTTC,CASSPDRYKGYTF
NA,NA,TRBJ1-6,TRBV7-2,TGTGCCAGCAGCGCTACCGGGCGAACCGATTCACCCCTCCACTTT,CASSATGRTDSPLHF
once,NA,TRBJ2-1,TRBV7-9,TGTGCCAGCAGCCCACCTTTCTTCCCCAAAGGCGCTACTTACAATGAGCAGTTCTTC,CASSPPFFPKGATYNEQFF
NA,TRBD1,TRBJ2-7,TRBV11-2,TGTGCCAGCAGCCGTGGACAGGGGCCCTCCTACGAGCAGTACTTC,CASSRGQGPSYEQYF
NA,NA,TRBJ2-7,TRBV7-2,TGTGCCAGCAGCTCCCCCCAGGGGTTGCTCCGCGAGCAGTACTTC,CASSSPQGLLREQYF
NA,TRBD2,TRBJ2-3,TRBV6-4,TGTGCCAGCAGTGACTCGAGCGGGGGGCCCACAGATACGCAGTATTTT,CASSDSSGGPTDTQYF
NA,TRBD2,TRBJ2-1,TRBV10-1,TGCGCCAGCAGTGAGTTTCTTACTAGCGGGGGAAATGAGCAGTTCTTC,CASSEFLTSGGNEQFF
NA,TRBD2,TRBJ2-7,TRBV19,TGTGCCAGTAGTGCCGGACTAGCGGGGGGTTCGTACGAGCAGTACTTC,CASSAGLAGGSYEQYF
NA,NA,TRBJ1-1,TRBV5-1,TGCGCCAGCAGCCCCACAGGGTGGGGGAACACTGAAGCTTTCTTT,CASSPTGWGNTEAFF
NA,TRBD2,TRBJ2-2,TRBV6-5,TGTGCCAGCAGTGGACTAGCGGGGAACACCGGGGAGCTGTTTTTT,CASSGLAGNTGELFF
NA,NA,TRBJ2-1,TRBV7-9,TGTGCCAGCAGCTTATATGAGCAGTTCTTC,CASSLYEQFF
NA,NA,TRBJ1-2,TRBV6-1,TGTGCCAGCAGTGAGGGGGAATTCTATGGCTACACCTTC,CASSEGEFYGYTF
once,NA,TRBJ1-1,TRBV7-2,TGTGCCAGCAGTTCCCGTAGACAGCTCAACACTGAAGCTTTCTTT,CASSSRRQLNTEAFF
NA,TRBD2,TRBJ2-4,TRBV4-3,TGCGCCAGCAGCCAAGGGAATAGCGGGGGAAACATTCAGTACTTC,CASSQGNSGGNIQYF
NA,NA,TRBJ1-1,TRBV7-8,TGTGCCAGCAGCTTAGCGGCCTACACTGAAGCTTTCTTT,CASSLAAYTEAFF
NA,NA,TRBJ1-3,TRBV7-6,TGTGCCAGCAGCTTAGACGGGACTGGAAACACCATATATTTT,CASSLDGTGNTIYF
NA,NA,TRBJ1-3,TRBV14,TGTGCCAGCAGCAAATACCCAGTGGGATCGAACTCTGGAAACACCATATATTTT,CASSKYPVGSNSGNTIYF
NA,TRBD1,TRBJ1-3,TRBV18,TGTGCCAGCTCACTACTCGGACAGGGCTCGGGAAACACCATATATTTT,CASSLLGQGSGNTIYF
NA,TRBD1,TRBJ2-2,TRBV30,TGTGCCTGGAGTAGGGGGCTTTCTGGGGAGCTGTTTTTT,CAWSRGLSGELFF
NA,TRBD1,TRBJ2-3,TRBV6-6,TGTGCCACAGGACAGGGCACAGATACGCAGTATTTT,CATGQGTDTQYF
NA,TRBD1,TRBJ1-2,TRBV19,TGTGCCAGTAGTACGGACAGGGGTGGCTACACCTTC,CASSTDRGGYTF
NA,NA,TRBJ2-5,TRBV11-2,TGTGCCAGCAGCTTAGAATACGGATGGGAGACCCAGTACTTC,CASSLEYGWETQYF
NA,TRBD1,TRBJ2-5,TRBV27,TGTGCCAGCAGTCCCATCGCTCTGACAGGGGGCGTTAAAGAGACCCAGTACTTC,CASSPIALTGGVKETQYF
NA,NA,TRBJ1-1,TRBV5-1,TGCGCCAGCAGCTTGTATCTCGGCAGGGCCACTGAAGCTTTCTTT,CASSLYLGRATEAFF
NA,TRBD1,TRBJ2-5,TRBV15,TGTGCCACCAGCAGGTATACAGGGGACGCAGAGACCCAGTACTTC,CATSRYTGDAETQYF
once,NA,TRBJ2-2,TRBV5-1,TGCGCCAGCAGCCGAGGCGTCGGGGAGCTGTTTTTT,CASSRGVGELFF
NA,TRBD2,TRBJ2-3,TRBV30,TGTGCCTGGAGTAGGACTAGCGGGCACACAGATACGCAGTATTTT,CAWSRTSGHTDTQYF
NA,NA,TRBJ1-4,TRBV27,TGTGCCAGCAGTCCACAGGGATCCGAAAAACTGTTTTTT,CASSPQGSEKLFF
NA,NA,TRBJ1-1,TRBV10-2,TGCGCCAGCAGTGATTCGAGAGTGTGGGCTTTCTTT,CASSDSRVWAFF
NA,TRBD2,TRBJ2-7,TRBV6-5,TGTGCCAGCGGACTAGCGGGGGCCTACGAGCAGTACTTC,CASGLAGAYEQYF
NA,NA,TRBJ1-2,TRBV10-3,TGTGCCATCAGTGGGGAGGGTCGGAGCTATGGCTACACCTTC,CAISGEGRSYGYTF
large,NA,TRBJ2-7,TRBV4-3,TGCGCCAGCAGCCAAGCTGGGGACGCTGACGAGCAGTACTTC,CASSQAGDADEQYF
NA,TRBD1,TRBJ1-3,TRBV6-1,TGTGCCAGCAGGGATACAGGGGACGGAAACACCATATATTTT,CASRDTGDGNTIYF
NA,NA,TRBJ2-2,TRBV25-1,TGTGCCAGCAGTGAGCTACAAAAGCTGTTTTTT,CASSELQKLFF
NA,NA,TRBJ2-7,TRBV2,TGTGCCAGCAGAGGGGAACCGGGAATTTCGTACGAGCAGTACTTC,CASRGEPGISYEQYF
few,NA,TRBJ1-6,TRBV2,TGTGCCAGCAGCGCCCGGCGGGGCAGCCCAAGCTTCACCCTCCACTTT,CASSARRGSPSFTLHF
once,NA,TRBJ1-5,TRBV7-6,TGTGCCAGCAGCCGTACGGGTCAGCCCCAGCATTTT,CASSRTGQPQHF
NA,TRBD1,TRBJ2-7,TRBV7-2,TGTGCCAGCAGCCCCCAGGGACAGGGAGGCGAGCAGTACTTC,CASSPQGQGGEQYF
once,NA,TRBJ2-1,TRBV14,TGTGCCAGCAGCCAAAGGTATGAGCAGTTCTTC,CASSQRYEQFF